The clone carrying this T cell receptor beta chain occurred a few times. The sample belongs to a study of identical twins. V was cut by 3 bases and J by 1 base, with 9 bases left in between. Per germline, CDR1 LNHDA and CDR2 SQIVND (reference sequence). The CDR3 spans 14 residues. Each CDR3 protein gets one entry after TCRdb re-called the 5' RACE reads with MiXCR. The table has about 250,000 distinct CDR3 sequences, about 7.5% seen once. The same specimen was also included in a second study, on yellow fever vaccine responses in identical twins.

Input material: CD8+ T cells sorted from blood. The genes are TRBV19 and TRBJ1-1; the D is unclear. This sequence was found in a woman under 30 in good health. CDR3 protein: CASSIGVSNTEAFF. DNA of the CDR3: TGTGCCAGTAGTATTGGGGTTTCGAACACTGAAGCTTTCTTT.